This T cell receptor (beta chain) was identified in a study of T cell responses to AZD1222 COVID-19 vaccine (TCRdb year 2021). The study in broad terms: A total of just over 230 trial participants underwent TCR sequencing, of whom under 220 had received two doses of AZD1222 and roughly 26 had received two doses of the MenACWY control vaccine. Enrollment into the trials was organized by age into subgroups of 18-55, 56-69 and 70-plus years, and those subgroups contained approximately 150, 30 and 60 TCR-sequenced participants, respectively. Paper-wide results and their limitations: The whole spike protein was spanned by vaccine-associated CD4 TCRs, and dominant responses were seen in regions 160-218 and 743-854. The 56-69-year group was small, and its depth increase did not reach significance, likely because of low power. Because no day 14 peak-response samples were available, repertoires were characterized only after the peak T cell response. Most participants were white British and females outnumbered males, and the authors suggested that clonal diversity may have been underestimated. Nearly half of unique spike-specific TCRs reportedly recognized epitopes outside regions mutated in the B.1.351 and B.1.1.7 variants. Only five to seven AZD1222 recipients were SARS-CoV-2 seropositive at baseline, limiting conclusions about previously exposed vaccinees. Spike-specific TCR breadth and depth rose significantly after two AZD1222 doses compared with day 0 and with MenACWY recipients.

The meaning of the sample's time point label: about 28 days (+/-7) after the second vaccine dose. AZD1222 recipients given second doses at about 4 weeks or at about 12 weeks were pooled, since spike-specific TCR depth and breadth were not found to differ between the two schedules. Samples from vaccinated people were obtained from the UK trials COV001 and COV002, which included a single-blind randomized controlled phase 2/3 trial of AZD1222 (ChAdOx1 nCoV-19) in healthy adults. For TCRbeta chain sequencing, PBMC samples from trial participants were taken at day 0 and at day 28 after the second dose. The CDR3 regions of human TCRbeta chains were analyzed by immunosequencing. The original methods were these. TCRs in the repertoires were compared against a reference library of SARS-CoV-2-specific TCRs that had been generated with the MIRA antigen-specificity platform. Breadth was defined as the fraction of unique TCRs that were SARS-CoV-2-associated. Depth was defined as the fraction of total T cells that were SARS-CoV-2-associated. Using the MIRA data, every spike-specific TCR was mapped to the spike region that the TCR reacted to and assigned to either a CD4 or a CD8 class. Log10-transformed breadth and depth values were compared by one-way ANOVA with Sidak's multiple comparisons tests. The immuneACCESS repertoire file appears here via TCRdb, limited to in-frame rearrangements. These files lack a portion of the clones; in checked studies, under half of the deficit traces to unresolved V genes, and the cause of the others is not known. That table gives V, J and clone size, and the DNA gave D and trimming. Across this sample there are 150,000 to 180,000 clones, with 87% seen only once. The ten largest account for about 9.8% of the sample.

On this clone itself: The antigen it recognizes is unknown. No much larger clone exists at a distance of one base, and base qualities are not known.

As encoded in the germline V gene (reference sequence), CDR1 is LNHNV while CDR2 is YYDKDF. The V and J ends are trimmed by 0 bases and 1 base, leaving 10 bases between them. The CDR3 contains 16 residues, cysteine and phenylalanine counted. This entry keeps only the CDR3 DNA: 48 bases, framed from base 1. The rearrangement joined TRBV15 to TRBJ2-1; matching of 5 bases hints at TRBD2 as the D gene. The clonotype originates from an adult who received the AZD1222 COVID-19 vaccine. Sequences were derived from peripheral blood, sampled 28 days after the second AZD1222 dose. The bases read TGTGCCACCAGCAGAGAGGGGAGCTCGTCCTACAATGAGCAGTTCTTC. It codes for CATSREGSSSYNEQFF.